A selection of T cell receptor beta chains follows, all from one sample in a study of blood T cell repertoires in COVID-19. TCRdb keeps only in-frame clones here, not all; method: immunoSEQ multiplex PCR. Of fewer than 300,000 clones in the sample, roughly nine tenths were seen once. Sample: peripheral blood. The receptors here all came from a woman between 25 and 40 years old with COVID-19, enrolled during active disease. CDR3s leave out the opening cysteine and the closing phenylalanine or tryptophan. Each record gives: V gene, D gene, J gene, CDR3 protein. The D gene is left open where the match is weak.

>TRBV5-6|-|TRBJ1-1
ASSLGGRAEAF
>TRBV4-1|TRBD2|TRBJ2-1
ASSQVGTSGINEQF
>TRBV27|-|TRBJ1-2
ASSLWGGKSSYT
>TRBV6-5|TRBD2|TRBJ2-1
ASSPLAGGRFEQF
>TRBV24-1|-|TRBJ2-2
ATSVGGGELF
>TRBV27|-|TRBJ2-5
ASSLSVSQETQY
>TRBV9|-|TRBJ2-3
ASSSMEGTTDTQY
>TRBV5-4|TRBD2|TRBJ2-2
ASSFGGRETGELF
>TRBV28|-|TRBJ2-1
ASSFGEYNEQF
>TRBV6-5|TRBD1|TRBJ1-5
ASSRTGESQPQH
>TRBV10-3|-|TRBJ2-7
AISESSPGQGIGYEQY
>TRBV5-1|-|TRBJ1-6
ASSSQGGDGSPLH
>TRBV7-2|-|TRBJ2-7
ASSVEVLAGYEQY
>TRBV11-2|-|TRBJ2-2
ASSLVNRAVAGELF
>TRBV7-3|-|TRBJ2-2
ASIRQDRTGELF
>TRBV19|-|TRBJ1-1
ASSILGAEAF
>TRBV9|TRBD2|TRBJ2-5
ASSESGTSQETQY
>TRBV27|-|TRBJ1-5
ASSLSWAGYSNQPQH
>TRBV2|TRBD2|TRBJ2-7
ASSEGLAGARYEQY
>TRBV7-9|TRBD2|TRBJ2-1
ASSLVLAGYEQF
>TRBV6-5|-|TRBJ2-7
ASSLGGHEQY